Below are 25 T cell receptor beta chains sequenced from a single sample in a study of T cell responses to AZD1222 COVID-19 vaccine. The data were produced by immunoSEQ multiplex PCR, yet TCRdb's version contains in-frame clones alone and is incomplete. The sample records some 190,000 clones, almost 90% being singletons. The input for sequencing was peripheral blood, taken on day 0 of AZD1222 vaccination. Receptor source: an adult in good health.

The rearrangement uses TRBV9 and TRBJ1-5; 7 bases are a match to TRBD1. The ends lost 4 bases at V and 0 bases at J; junction bases unmatched: 4. CDR1 and CDR2 from the germline V gene are SGDLS and YYNGEE. The CDR3 totals 15 residues. DNA for the CDR3: TGTGCCAGCAGCTCCGGGACAGATAGCAATCAGCCCCAGCATTTT. Translation: CASSSGTDSNQPQHF.

V usage is TRBV9 and J usage is TRBJ2-5; 11 bases align to TRBD2. J was trimmed by 5 bases and V by 1 base; bases with no gene match: 7. Germline CDR1 and CDR2: SGDLS and YYNGEE. This CDR3 is 16 amino acids long. The CDR3 here is CASSVTGTSGSETQYF. CDR3 DNA sequence: TGTGCCAGCAGCGTAACCGGGACTAGCGGCTCGGAGACCCAGTACTTC.

The chain uses TRBV4-1 and TRBJ2-7, with D unclear. The CDR3 loop spans 13 amino acids. Trimming cost V 5 bases and J 0 bases, with 8 bases left between them. In germline, CDR1 is MGHRA, CDR2 YSYEKL. CDR3 protein: CASSNHVSYEQYF. The DNA of the CDR3 is TGCGCCAGCAGCAACCACGTCTCCTACGAGCAGTACTTC.

V and J are TRBV30 and TRBJ1-2; D gene unclear. The CDR3 covers 12 residues. V dropped 0 bases and J dropped 3 bases, with 5 bases sitting between them. Looked up from germline, CDR1 is GTSNPN and CDR2 is SVGIG (reference sequence). The DNA of the CDR3 is TGTGCCTGGAGTGTCCAGCACTATGGCTACACCTTC. Translation: CAWSVQHYGYTF.

The chain combines TRBV5-1 with TRBJ1-3, with no clear D. There are 14 residues in the CDR3. CDR1 is SGHRS, CDR2 YFSETQ, per germline. V lost 4 bases and J lost 4, with 12 bases in between. CDR3 in DNA: TGCGCCAGCAGCGAGGGTCCAGGCGGAAACACCATATATTTT. It codes for CASSEGPGGNTIYF.

The gene calls are TRBV5-1 and TRBJ2-2, with D possibly being TRBD1 (5 bases). The ends were cut back, 0 bases at V and 7 bases at J, with 10 bases in the middle. Germline V gene sequence: CDR1 SGHRS, CDR2 YFSETQ. The CDR3 is made up of 14 amino acids. This chain's CDR3 is CASSLAQGNGELFF. The DNA of the CDR3 is TGCGCCAGCAGCTTGGCCCAGGGAAACGGGGAGCTGTTTTTT.

The chain has TRBV28 and TRBJ1-2, with D possibly TRBD1 on 6 matching bases. The CDR3 runs to 14 residues. The V end lost 3 bases, the J end lost 4 bases, and 12 bases lay between the germline ends. Germline assignment: CDR1 MDHEN and CDR2 SYDVKM. The CDR3 sequence: CASSFGGTGYGYTF. As DNA, the CDR3 is TGTGCCAGCAGTTTCGGGGGCACCGGCTATGGCTACACCTTC.

This chain joins TRBV2 and TRBJ1-2; unclear D gene. Per the germline V gene, CDR1 is SNHLY and CDR2 is FYNNEI. V was cut by 4 bases and J by 8 bases, with 17 bases left in between. The CDR3 spans 14 residues. This CDR3 is CASSGSGLSGGYTF. The CDR3, as DNA: TGTGCCAGCAGTGGGTCCGGGCTGTCGGGAGGCTACACCTTC.

Only a few counts were recorded for this clone. The J gene is TRBJ2-3, the V gene TRBV5-8; D is unclear. The CDR3 runs 16 residues. V was cut by 0 bases and J by 5 bases, with 16 bases left in between. From germline, CDR1 is SGHTS and CDR2 YDEGEE. CDR3 protein: CASSLGKTPSVDTQYF. DNA for the CDR3: TGTGCCAGCAGCTTGGGTAAAACACCCTCTGTAGATACGCAGTATTTT.

The chain couples TRBV5-1 to TRBJ2-7; 7 bases fit TRBD1. This CDR3 has 15 amino acids. Germline V gene lookup returns CDR1 SGHRS and CDR2 YFSETQ. V was pared by 0 bases and J by 3 bases, with 6 bases of the junction left unmatched. The CDR3 reads CASSLGTGSLYEQYF. The CDR3 DNA follows: TGCGCCAGCAGCTTGGGGACAGGCTCCCTCTACGAGCAGTACTTC.

V and J are TRBV5-1 and TRBJ1-2; 7 nucleotides match TRBD1. The CDR3 covers 15 residues. CDR1 is SGHRS and CDR2 is YFSETQ in the germline V gene. V was pared by 1 base and J by 1 base, with 4 bases of the junction left unmatched. CDR3 nucleotides: TGCGCCAGCAGCTTGACCGGGACAGATAACTATGGCTACACCTTC. It encodes CASSLTGTDNYGYTF.

The rearrangement uses TRBV5-4 and TRBJ1-1, with TRBD1 matching 8 bases. The CDR3 extends over 15 amino acids. CDR1 SGHNT and CDR2 YYREEE come from the germline V gene (reference sequence). Trimming cost V 3 bases and J 4 bases; bases outside gene matches: 8. DNA for the CDR3: TGTGCCAGCAGCTATCGACAGGGGTGGAGCACTGAAGCTTTCTTT. Translation gives CASSYRQGWSTEAFF.

This sequence joins TRBV3-1 (or the pseudogene TRBV3-2) and TRBJ2-2; D remains unclear. Germline assignment: CDR1 LGHDT and CDR2 YNNKEL (reference sequence). CDR3 size: 13 residues. The V gene lost 3 bases and the J gene lost 7 bases, with 9 bases spanning the gap. CDR3 DNA: TGTGCCAGCAGCCAGGGGTGGGGCGGGGAGCTGTTTTTT. Its translation: CASSQGWGGELFF.

This clone was seen more than once but under ten times. This chain joins TRBV4-3 and TRBJ2-2; D might be TRBD2 (6 bases). V dropped 6 bases and J dropped 6 bases, with 29 bases sitting between them. Germline-derived CDR1 and CDR2 are LGHNA and YSLEER. The CDR3 length is 19 residues. In DNA, the CDR3 is TGCGCCAGCAGGCTTAAACTCTCCCCGGGGGTCGGGTTAGCCGGGGAGCTGTTTTTT. Residues: CASRLKLSPGVGLAGELFF.

This chain links TRBV6-5 with TRBJ1-2; TRBD1 might be the D (5 bases). V shed 6 bases and J shed 5 bases, with 19 bases lying between them. This CDR3 region has 15 residues. Germline V gives CDR1 MNHEY, CDR2 SVGAGI. The DNA for the CDR3 is TGTGCCAGCAGGCAAGACCGGAACCCAGGGTATGGCTACACCTTC. Translating it yields CASRQDRNPGYGYTF.

V and J are TRBV6-2 or TRBV6-3 and TRBJ1-4; D unclear. Germline CDR1 and CDR2: MNHEY and SVGEGT. The CDR3 runs 14 residues. The ends were cut back, 5 bases at V and 2 bases at J, with 9 bases in the middle. The CDR3 nucleotides read TGTGCCAGCAGTAATCCACGGACTAATGAAAAACTGTTTTTT. It specifies CASSNPRTNEKLFF.

This chain uses TRBV6-1 with TRBJ1-2, with 7 bases that match TRBD1. The CDR3 consists of 12 residues. Germline V gives CDR1 MNHNS, CDR2 SASEGT. With 3 bases clipped from V and 8 bases from J, the junction kept 3 bases outside the gene matches. The CDR3 sequence: CASSERTGGYTF. CDR3 bases: TGTGCCAGCAGTGAGAGGACAGGCGGCTACACCTTC.

This chain connects TRBV4-1 to TRBJ2-2; 10 nucleotides agree with TRBD1. CDR1 and CDR2 (germline): MGHRA, YSYEKL. The V and J ends lost 4 bases and 3 bases, in that order; junction bases with no gene match: 5. The CDR3 length is 16 residues. The CDR3 nucleotides are TGCGCCAGCAGCCCCCGACAGGGGGCGGACACCGGGGAGCTGTTTTTT. Translating gives CASSPRQGADTGELFF.

The CDR3 coding sequence is TGTGCCAGCAGCCATAGACCCGACGGGGTCGAAGCTTTCTTT. Its protein is CASSHRPDGVEAFF. The chain links TRBV7-6 to TRBJ1-1; D unclear. The CDR3 loop spans 14 amino acids. Deletions cut 5 bases from V and 8 bases from J, with 18 bases between. From germline, CDR1 is SGHVS and CDR2 FNYEAQ.

J is TRBJ1-2 and V is TRBV11-2; weak D call: TRBD1 (6 bases). The CDR3 is 16 amino acids. V was pared by 1 base and J by 6 bases, with 18 bases between. The germline CDR1 and CDR2 sequences are SGHAT and FQNNGV. Here the CDR3 reads CASSLGSTAGVNGYTF. Written as DNA, the CDR3 is TGTGCCAGCAGCTTAGGCAGTACGGCAGGGGTTAATGGCTACACCTTC.

This clone has just a few counts. This chain links TRBV6-5 with TRBJ2-7, with a weak D call TRBD2 (5 bases). The CDR3 contains 13 residues. Per the germline V gene, CDR1 is MNHEY and CDR2 is SVGAGI. Trimming removed 8 bases from V and 0 bases from J, with 11 bases in between. CDR3 region: CASGLALSYEQYF. Here the CDR3 DNA reads TGTGCCAGCGGGCTAGCTCTCTCCTACGAGCAGTACTTC.

The chain links TRBV12-3 or TRBV12-4 to TRBJ1-5; D unresolved. V lost 5 bases and J 5 bases, leaving 7 bases between the germline ends. CDR3 length: 12 residues. The chain's CDR3 is CASSQEYQPQHF. The CDR3 nucleotides are TGTGCCAGCAGTCAGGAATATCAGCCCCAGCATTTT.

The rearrangement joins TRBV19 to TRBJ1-4; D is ambiguous. In germline, CDR1 is LNHDA, CDR2 SQIVND (reference sequence). CDR3 size: 15 residues. Trimming left V 6 bases short and J 7 bases short, with 18 bases between. CDR3 coding DNA: TGTGCCAGTAGCACTAGACGGCCGGAGAGTGAAAAACTGTTTTTT. This translates into CASSTRRPESEKLFF.

The rearrangement joins TRBV18 to TRBJ1-3, with no clear D. The length of the CDR3 is 14 residues. Germline CDR1 reads KGHSH; CDR2 reads LQKENI. V lost 4 bases, J lost 4 bases, and 11 bases lay in between. In DNA, the CDR3 is TGTGCCAGCTCACAGGGAGCAAAGGGAAACACCATATATTTT. Protein: CASSQGAKGNTIYF.

The chain joins TRBV20-1 to TRBJ2-7; D remains unclear. Deletions cut 6 bases from V and 5 bases from J, with 11 bases between. This CDR3 comprises 11 residues. From germline, CDR1 is DFQATT and CDR2 SNEGSKA (reference sequence). The CDR3 is CSAPSVDEQYF. The CDR3 coding sequence is TGCAGTGCGCCCTCGGTGGACGAGCAGTACTTC.